This T cell receptor beta chain is from a study of OX40 agonist ivuxolimab in advanced cancers. Study-level background: The drug used for patients, ivuxolimab, was an agonistic anti-OX40 (CD134) antibody.

The germline gives CDR1 KGHSH, CDR2 LQKENI. CDR3 size: 14 residues. The junction had 5 bases not matched to a gene; V was cut back by 3 bases and J by 7 bases. Sequencing was performed with immunoSEQ multiplex PCR; in TCRdb, only in-frame clones are kept and a portion is missing. The sample contains 20,000 to 30,000 clones, around 85% of which appear only once. The source is an adult with an advanced solid tumor such as melanoma, head and neck, liver or kidney cancer. This specimen was CD4+ or CD8+ T cells sorted from blood, taken in a trial of the OX40 agonist ivuxolimab. The chain is built from TRBV18 and TRBJ2-7, with 11 bases fitting TRBD1. CDR3 in amino acids: CASSPGTGGFEQYF. CDR3 bases: TGTGCCAGCTCACCGGGGACAGGGGGATTTGAGCAGTACTTC.